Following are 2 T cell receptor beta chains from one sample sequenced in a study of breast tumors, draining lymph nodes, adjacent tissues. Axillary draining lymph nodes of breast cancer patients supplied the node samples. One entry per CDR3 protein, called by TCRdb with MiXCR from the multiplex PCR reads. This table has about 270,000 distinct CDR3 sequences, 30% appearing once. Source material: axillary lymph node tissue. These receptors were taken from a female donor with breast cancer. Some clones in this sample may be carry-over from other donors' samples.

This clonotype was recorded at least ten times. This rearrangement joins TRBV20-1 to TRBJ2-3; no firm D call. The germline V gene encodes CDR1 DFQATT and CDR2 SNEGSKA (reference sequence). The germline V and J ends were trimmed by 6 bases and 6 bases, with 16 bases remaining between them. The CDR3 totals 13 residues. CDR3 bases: TGCAGTGCCCCCTCCGTATCGCCCGATACGCAGTATTTT. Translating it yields CSAPSVSPDTQYF.

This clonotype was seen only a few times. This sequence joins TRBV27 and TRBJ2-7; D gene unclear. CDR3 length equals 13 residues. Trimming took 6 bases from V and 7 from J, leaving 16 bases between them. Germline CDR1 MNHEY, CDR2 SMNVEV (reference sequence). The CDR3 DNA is TGTGCCAGCAGCACCATTTCATGGGGAGAGCAGTACTTC. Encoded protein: CASSTISWGEQYF.